These 26 T cell receptor beta chains were sequenced from one sample in a study of blood T cell repertoires in COVID-19. Clones were sequenced by immunoSEQ multiplex PCR, and TCRdb holds only the in-frame ones, with some missing. The table lists about 260,000 clones, 86% of them singletons, with roughly 2% in the top ten. The source material was PBMCs or T cells enriched from blood (not recorded which). Source of these receptors: a woman aged 45-59 years who had recovered from COVID-19.

The chain is built from TRBV18 and TRBJ2-7; D remains ambiguous. The CDR3 covers 15 residues. V lost 3 bases and J lost 0, with 12 bases in between. The germline gives CDR1 KGHSH, CDR2 LQKENI. CDR3 nucleotide sequence: TGTGCCAGCTCACCGTCCGTCCGCGGCTCCTACGAGCAGTACTTC. It codes for CASSPSVRGSYEQYF.

This chain joins TRBV27 and TRBJ1-2, with TRBD1 identical over 9 bases. Germline loops: CDR1 MNHEY, CDR2 SMNVEV (reference sequence). Trimming cost V 3 bases and J 7 bases; bases outside gene matches: 12. The CDR3 consists of 16 residues. The CDR3: CASSFVQGARRSGYTF. CDR3 DNA: TGTGCCAGCAGTTTTGTACAGGGGGCAAGGAGAAGTGGCTACACCTTC.

The J gene is TRBJ2-3, the V gene TRBV7-9, with D perhaps TRBD2 (6 bases). V lost 6 bases, J lost 1 base, and 14 bases lay in between. This CDR3 is built from 15 residues. Germline V lookup: CDR1 SEHNR, CDR2 FQNEAQ (reference sequence). The DNA of the CDR3 is TGTGCCAGCAGTTCAAAAGGAGGGGGCACAGATACGCAGTATTTT. It yields the protein CASSSKGGGTDTQYF.

The rearrangement links TRBV7-9 to TRBJ2-5; 7 nucleotides match TRBD2. J gave up 3 bases and V 6 bases, and 10 bases lay outside the gene matches. Germline CDR1 reads SEHNR; CDR2 reads FQNEAQ (reference sequence). The CDR3 runs 15 residues. CDR3 in amino acids: CASRNSGDLKETQYF. Written as DNA, the CDR3 is TGTGCCAGCAGGAACAGCGGGGATTTAAAAGAGACCCAGTACTTC.

This chain links TRBV5-1 with TRBJ1-1, with TRBD1 matching over 9 bases. V shed 4 bases and J 3 bases; nucleotides not matched to a gene: 7. Germline CDR1 is SGHRS and CDR2 is YFSETQ. The CDR3 consists of 15 residues. The CDR3 nucleotides are TGCGCCAGCAGCGGGACGGGACAGGGTTACACTGAAGCTTTCTTT. It yields the protein CASSGTGQGYTEAFF.

The chain joins TRBV29-1 to TRBJ1-3, with 8 bases aligning to TRBD1. CDR3 length equals 14 residues. Germline CDR1 reads SQVTM; CDR2 reads ANQGSEA. V dropped 0 bases and J dropped 7; count of bases not matched to a gene: 5. CDR3 protein: CSVEDVDRANTIYF. CDR3 DNA: TGCAGCGTTGAAGATGTGGACAGGGCGAACACCATATATTTT.

The CDR3 nucleotides are TGTGCCAGCAGCCCGTCAGACAGGGATGGCTACACCTTC. Translated, it gives CASSPSDRDGYTF. The V gene is TRBV7-9, the J gene TRBJ1-2, with 7 bases that match TRBD1. This CDR3 comprises 13 residues. V gave up 5 bases and J gave up 6 bases; unmatched junction bases: 6. Looked up from germline, CDR1 is SEHNR and CDR2 is FQNEAQ (reference sequence). Combining the CDR3 with reference TRBV7-9 and TRBJ1-2 gives the whole variable domain DTGVSQNPRHKITKRGQNVTFRCDPISEHNRLYWYRQTLGQGPEFLTYFQNEAQLEKSRLLSDRFSAERPKGSFSTLEIQRTEQGDSAMYLCASSPSDRDGYTFGSGTRLTVV.

This clone has more than one count but fewer than ten. This sequence joins TRBV7-9 and TRBJ2-3; D remains ambiguous. This CDR3 is 14 amino acids long. From germline, CDR1 is SEHNR and CDR2 FQNEAQ (reference sequence). The V and J ends lost 1 base and 2 bases respectively, with 7 bases between them. The CDR3 is CASSLGSLTDTQYF. DNA of the CDR3: TGTGCCAGCAGCTTAGGTAGTCTCACAGATACGCAGTATTTT.

The gene calls are TRBV4-3 and TRBJ2-3; tentatively, D is TRBD2 (5 bases). Trimming removed 4 bases from V and 3 bases from J, with 14 bases in between. The CDR3 is 15 residues long. Germline V CDR1 and CDR2: LGHNA, YSLEER. The CDR3 region is CASSPEDAWTDTQYF. As DNA, the CDR3 is TGCGCCAGCAGCCCGGAGGACGCATGGACAGATACGCAGTATTTT.

The chain uses TRBV28 and TRBJ1-2; TRBD1 matches 8 bases. J lost 3 bases, V lost 4 bases, and 7 bases had no gene match. The CDR3 contains 15 residues. Germline V gene data show CDR1 as MDHEN and CDR2 as SYDVKM. The CDR3 DNA follows: TGTGCCAGCAGTTCACCGGGACAGGCCTACTATGGCTACACCTTC. The encoded protein is CASSSPGQAYYGYTF.

The V call is TRBV4-3, the J call TRBJ2-5; tentative D call: TRBD2 (6 bases). V was pared by 1 base and J by 1 base, with 13 bases between. CDR1 LGHNA and CDR2 YSLEER come from the germline V gene. This CDR3 comprises 16 residues. CDR3 nucleotide sequence: TGCGCCAGCAGCCAAGGGGTTGGAGGGTCCCAAGAGACCCAGTACTTC. Translating gives CASSQGVGGSQETQYF.

This chain links TRBV18 with TRBJ2-6, with 7 bases aligning to TRBD1. V lost 3 bases to trimming and J lost 4 bases; unmatched junction nucleotides: 9. This CDR3 has 17 residues. Germline lookup yields CDR1 KGHSH and CDR2 LQKENI. This chain's CDR3 is CASSPTEGGGGANVLTF. DNA for the CDR3: TGTGCCAGCTCACCGACGGAAGGGGGCGGCGGGGCCAACGTCCTGACTTTC.

V gene TRBV28 combines with J gene TRBJ1-5; D is uncertain. This CDR3 comprises 14 residues. Germline V gene sequence: CDR1 MDHEN, CDR2 SYDVKM. Trimming stripped 7 bases from V and 3 bases from J, with 13 bases between. CDR3 sequence reads: CASTSREYNQPQHF. CDR3 bases: TGTGCCAGCACCTCGCGGGAATACAATCAGCCCCAGCATTTT.

This chain uses TRBV2 with TRBJ1-1, with D perhaps TRBD1 (6 bases). The CDR3 has 11 amino acids. V lost 6 bases, J lost 14 bases, and 16 bases lay in between. Germline V lookup: CDR1 SNHLY, CDR2 FYNNEI. CDR3 region: CASRGTGSSFF. The CDR3, as DNA: TGTGCCAGCAGAGGTACAGGGAGTTCGTTCTTT.

V is TRBV30 and J is TRBJ1-6; D perhaps matches TRBD1 (5 bases). Germline lookup yields CDR1 GTSNPN and CDR2 SVGIG (reference sequence). The V end was cut by 4 bases, the J end by 1 base, with 11 bases between. This CDR3 contains 15 residues. The CDR3 loop reads CAWNGGGSYNSPLHF. The CDR3 region has the DNA TGTGCCTGGAACGGGGGTGGATCCTATAATTCACCCCTCCACTTT.

V usage is TRBV30 and J usage is TRBJ1-6; D call uncertain. The ends were cut back, 4 bases at V and 0 bases at J, with 4 bases in the middle. This CDR3 contains 13 residues. The germline gives CDR1 GTSNPN, CDR2 SVGIG (reference sequence). This chain's CDR3 is CAWTGSYNSPLHF. CDR3 nucleotides: TGTGCCTGGACAGGCTCCTATAATTCACCCCTCCACTTT.

The J gene is TRBJ1-1, the V gene TRBV6-5; D is perhaps TRBD1 (5 bases). Trimming took 6 bases from V and 1 from J, leaving 9 bases between them. In germline, CDR1 is MNHEY, CDR2 SVGAGI. The CDR3 covers 13 residues. The CDR3, as DNA: TGTGCCAGCAGGGCGACAGCGAACACTGAAGCTTTCTTT. This translates into CASRATANTEAFF.

This clone was detected only a few times. The chain recombines TRBV28 with TRBJ1-5; D possibly corresponds to TRBD1 (5 bases). The V gene lost 6 bases and the J gene lost 2 bases, with 14 bases spanning the gap. In germline, CDR1 is MDHEN, CDR2 SYDVKM. This CDR3 region has 15 residues. The CDR3 sequence is CASRRTWGGNQPQHF. For the CDR3, the DNA is TGTGCCAGCAGGCGCACGTGGGGCGGCAATCAGCCCCAGCATTTT.

This sequence joins TRBV9 and TRBJ2-6, with D tentatively TRBD1 (5 bases). Germline-derived CDR1 and CDR2 are SGDLS and YYNGEE. V shed 7 bases and J shed 2 bases, with 16 bases lying between them. The CDR3 consists of 16 residues. The chain's CDR3 is CASSGRALAGANVLTF. The CDR3 coding sequence is TGTGCCAGCTCCGGCAGGGCATTAGCTGGGGCCAACGTCCTGACTTTC.

This clone appeared a single time. The chain employs TRBV27 and TRBJ2-7; maybe TRBD1 (5 bases). The V end was cut by 5 bases, the J end by 4 bases, with 21 bases between. The CDR3 totals 16 residues. Germline assignment: CDR1 MNHEY and CDR2 SMNVEV (reference sequence). The CDR3 nucleotides are TGTGCCAGCAGTAAATTCAGGGTTGTCCCTCGGTACGAGCAGTACTTC. Protein product: CASSKFRVVPRYEQYF.

The chain has TRBV30 and TRBJ1-1; the D gene is possibly TRBD1 (5 bases). The CDR3 totals 14 residues. V dropped 4 bases and J dropped 3 bases, with 15 bases sitting between them. Germline values: CDR1 GTSNPN, CDR2 SVGIG (reference sequence). This chain's CDR3 is CAWTPGWGHTEAFF. The CDR3 DNA follows: TGTGCCTGGACCCCTGGCTGGGGCCACACTGAAGCTTTCTTT.

The chain uses TRBV5-6 and TRBJ2-5; TRBD1 aligns across 7 bases. The CDR3 runs 15 residues. V lost 3 bases and J lost 5; bases outside the gene matches: 10. CDR1 is SGHDT and CDR2 is YYEEEE in the germline V gene. The CDR3 region is CASSWGLTGRETQYF. In DNA, the CDR3 is TGTGCCAGCAGCTGGGGATTGACAGGGCGGGAGACCCAGTACTTC.

The V and J genes are TRBV24-1 and TRBJ2-1, with 14 positions matching TRBD2. The germline CDR1 and CDR2 sequences are KGHDR and SFDVKD. Trimming cost V 3 bases and J 7 bases; bases outside gene matches: 4. CDR3 length equals 16 residues. CDR3 bases: TGTGCCACCAGTGATAGAGGGACTAGCGGGAGAAATGAGCAGTTCTTC. Encoded protein: CATSDRGTSGRNEQFF.

The chain recombines TRBV28 with TRBJ1-2; 7 bases map to TRBD1. This CDR3 is built from 14 residues. The V gene end was trimmed by 6 bases and the J gene end by 0 bases; junction bases not matched to a gene: 4. CDR1 MDHEN and CDR2 SYDVKM come from the germline V gene. DNA of the CDR3: TGTGCCAGCAGACAGGGGTTAGCTAACTATGGCTACACCTTC. Translation: CASRQGLANYGYTF.

This clone was recorded only once. In DNA form, the CDR3 reads TGCAGCGGGGTTGGACACATGAACACTGAAGCTTTCTTT. Translated, it gives CSGVGHMNTEAFF. This chain uses TRBV29-1 with TRBJ1-1, with TRBD1 as a possible D gene (5 bases). Per germline, CDR1 SQVTM and CDR2 ANQGSEA. CDR3 size: 13 residues. Trimming pared 7 bases from V and 0 bases from J, leaving 12 bases between.

The chain employs TRBV30 and TRBJ1-2; no clear D. With 3 bases removed from V and 4 bases from J, the gap between germline ends came to 15 bases. Per germline, CDR1 GTSNPN and CDR2 SVGIG (reference sequence). CDR3 size: 14 residues. This chain's CDR3 is CAWSRPWAGYGYTF. In nucleotides, the CDR3 is TGTGCCTGGAGCCGCCCGTGGGCGGGCTATGGCTACACCTTC.